The rows below give T cell receptor beta chains drawn from one sample of a study of blood T cells in healthy people across ages. A single record per CDR3 protein comes from TCRdb applying MiXCR to the 5' RACE reads. The sample has roughly 800,000 distinct CDR3 sequences, about 25% seen once. The sample was also linked to a second study, of T cells of mothers and their children.

What was sequenced was blood. The source of these receptors is a boy aged 5-17 years in good health. Both conserved end residues are part of each CDR3. D genes are given only for firm matches. The size entry is marked missing in some rows and otherwise reads once, few, many or a size class.

TRBJ2-7 | TRBD1 | TRBV20-1 | - | CSAATLTGNSDEQYF | TGCAGTGCGGCTACGCTGACAGGGAATTCGGACGAGCAGTACTTC
TRBJ2-2 | TRBD1 | TRBV15 | - | CATSRYTGVPGELFF | TGTGCCACCAGCAGATACACAGGGGTACCCGGGGAGCTGTTTTTT
TRBJ2-7 | TRBD2 | TRBV2 | - | CASSEPSGRVKYEQYF | TGTGCCAGCAGTGAACCTAGCGGGAGGGTAAAATACGAGCAGTACTTC
TRBJ1-4 | - | TRBV5-5 | - | CASSFTGAEKLFF | TGTGCCAGCAGCTTTACGGGGGCTGAAAAACTGTTTTTT
TRBJ2-1 | - | TRBV7-3 | few | CASSLSTYAVGEQFF | TGTGCCAGCAGCTTGTCAACATACGCAGTGGGTGAGCAGTTCTTC
TRBJ1-6 | TRBD1 | TRBV4-2 | - | CASSQDVQAGGSPLHF | TGTGCCAGCAGCCAAGATGTGCAGGCAGGGGGTTCACCCCTCCACTTT
TRBJ2-5 | - | TRBV4-1 | - | CASSPNPTGQETQYF | TGCGCCAGCAGCCCGAACCCGACGGGACAAGAGACCCAGTACTTC
TRBJ1-1 | - | TRBV3-1 | - | CASSQDLGPGMAFF | TGTGCCAGCAGCCAAGACCTCGGACCCGGGATGGCTTTCTTT
TRBJ2-1 | TRBD2 | TRBV5-1 | - | CASSLNSGRNYNEQFF | TGCGCCAGCAGCTTGAACAGCGGGAGGAACTACAATGAGCAGTTCTTC
TRBJ2-5 | TRBD1 | TRBV12-3/TRBV12-4 | - | CASSGRGGTGDWETQYF | TGTGCCAGCAGTGGCCGCGGCGGGACAGGGGATTGGGAGACCCAGTACTTC
TRBJ2-5 | - | TRBV20-1 | - | CSGRDVETQYF | TGCAGTGGTAGGGACGTAGAGACCCAGTACTTC
TRBJ2-7 | - | TRBV5-6 | - | CANSLQGSYYEQYF | TGTGCCAACAGCTTACAGGGATCGTACTACGAGCAGTACTTC
TRBJ2-7 | - | TRBV11-2 | - | CASSSTGKSYEQYF | TGTGCCAGCAGCTCCACAGGGAAAAGCTACGAGCAGTACTTC
TRBJ2-7 | - | TRBV7-9 | few | CASSSRDIAYEQYF | TGTGCCAGCAGCTCCCGGGACATAGCCTACGAGCAGTACTTC
TRBJ1-1 | - | TRBV7-7 | few | CASSRTVEDTEAFF | TGTGCTAGCAGCCGGACAGTGGAGGACACTGAAGCTTTCTTT
TRBJ2-7 | - | TRBV20-1 | few | CSARREGDEQYF | TGCAGTGCTAGGCGTGAGGGGGACGAGCAGTACTTC
TRBJ2-1 | - | TRBV29-1 | - | CSVDPSGATPWFF | TGCAGCGTTGATCCATCGGGGGCGACACCCTGGTTCTTC
TRBJ2-4 | TRBD2 | TRBV6-5 | few | CASSRVTSSKNIQYF | TGTGCCAGCAGCCGTGTGACTAGCTCCAAAAACATTCAGTACTTC
TRBJ2-5 | TRBD1 | TRBV5-1 | - | CASSWTGFETQYF | TGCGCCAGCAGCTGGACAGGGTTCGAGACCCAGTACTTC
TRBJ1-6 | TRBD1 | TRBV6-6 | - | CASSYTGANSPLHF | TGTGCCAGCAGTTACACAGGGGCAAATTCACCCCTCCACTTT
TRBJ2-1 | - | TRBV6-2/TRBV6-3 | - | CASSYAETQQSF | TGTGCCAGCAGTTACGCCGAAACTCAGCAGTCCTTC
TRBJ2-7 | - | TRBV20-1 | few | CSARDKGFGYEQHF | TGCAGTGCTAGAGATAAAGGGTTTGGATACGAGCAGCACTTC
TRBJ1-1 | - | TRBV25-1 | - | CASSQGFEAFF | TGTGCCAGCAGTCAGGGATTCGAAGCTTTCTTT